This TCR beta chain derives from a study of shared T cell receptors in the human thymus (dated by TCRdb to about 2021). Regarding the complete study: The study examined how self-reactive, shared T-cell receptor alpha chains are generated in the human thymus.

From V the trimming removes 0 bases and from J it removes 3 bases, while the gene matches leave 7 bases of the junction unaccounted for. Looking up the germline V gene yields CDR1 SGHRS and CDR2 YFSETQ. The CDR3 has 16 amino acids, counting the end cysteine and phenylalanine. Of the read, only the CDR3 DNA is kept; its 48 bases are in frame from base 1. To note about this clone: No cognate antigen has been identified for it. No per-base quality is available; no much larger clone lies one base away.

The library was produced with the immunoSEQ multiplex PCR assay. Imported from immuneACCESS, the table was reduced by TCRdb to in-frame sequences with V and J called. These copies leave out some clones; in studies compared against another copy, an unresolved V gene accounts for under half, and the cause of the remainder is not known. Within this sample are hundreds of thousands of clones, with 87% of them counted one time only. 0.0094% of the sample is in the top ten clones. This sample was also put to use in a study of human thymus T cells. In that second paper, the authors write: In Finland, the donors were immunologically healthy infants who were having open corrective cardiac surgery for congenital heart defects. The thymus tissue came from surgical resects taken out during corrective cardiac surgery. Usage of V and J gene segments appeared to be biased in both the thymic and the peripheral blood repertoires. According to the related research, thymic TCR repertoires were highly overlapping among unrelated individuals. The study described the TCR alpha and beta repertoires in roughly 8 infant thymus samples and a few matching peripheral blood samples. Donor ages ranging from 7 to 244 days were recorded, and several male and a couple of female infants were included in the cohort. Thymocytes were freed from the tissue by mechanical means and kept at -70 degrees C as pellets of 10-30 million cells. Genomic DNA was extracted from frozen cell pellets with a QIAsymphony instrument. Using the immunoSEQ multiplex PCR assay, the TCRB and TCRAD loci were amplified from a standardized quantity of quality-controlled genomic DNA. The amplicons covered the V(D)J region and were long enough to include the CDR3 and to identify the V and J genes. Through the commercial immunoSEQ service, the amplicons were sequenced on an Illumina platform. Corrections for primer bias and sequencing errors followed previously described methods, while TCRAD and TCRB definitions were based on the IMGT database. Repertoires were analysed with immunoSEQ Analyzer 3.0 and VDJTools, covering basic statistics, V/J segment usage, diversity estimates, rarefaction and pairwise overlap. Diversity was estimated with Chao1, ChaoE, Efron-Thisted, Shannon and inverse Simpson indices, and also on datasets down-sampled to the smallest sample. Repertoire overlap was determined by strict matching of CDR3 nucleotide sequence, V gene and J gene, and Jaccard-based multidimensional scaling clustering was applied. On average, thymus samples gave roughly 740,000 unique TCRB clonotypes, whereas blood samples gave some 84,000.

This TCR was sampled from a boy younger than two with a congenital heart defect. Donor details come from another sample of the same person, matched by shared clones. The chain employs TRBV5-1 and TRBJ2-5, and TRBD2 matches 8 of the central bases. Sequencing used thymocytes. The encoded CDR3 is CASSLADGGAEETQYF. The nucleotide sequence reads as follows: TGCGCCAGCAGCTTGGCCGACGGGGGGGCGGAAGAGACCCAGTACTTC. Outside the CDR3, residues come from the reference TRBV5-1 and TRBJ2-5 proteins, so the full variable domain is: KAGVTQTPRYLIKTRGQQVTLSCSPISGHRSVSWYQQTPGQGLQFLFEYFSETQRNKGNFPGRFSGRQFSNSRSEMNVSTLELGDSALYLCASSLADGGAEETQYFGPGTRLLVL.